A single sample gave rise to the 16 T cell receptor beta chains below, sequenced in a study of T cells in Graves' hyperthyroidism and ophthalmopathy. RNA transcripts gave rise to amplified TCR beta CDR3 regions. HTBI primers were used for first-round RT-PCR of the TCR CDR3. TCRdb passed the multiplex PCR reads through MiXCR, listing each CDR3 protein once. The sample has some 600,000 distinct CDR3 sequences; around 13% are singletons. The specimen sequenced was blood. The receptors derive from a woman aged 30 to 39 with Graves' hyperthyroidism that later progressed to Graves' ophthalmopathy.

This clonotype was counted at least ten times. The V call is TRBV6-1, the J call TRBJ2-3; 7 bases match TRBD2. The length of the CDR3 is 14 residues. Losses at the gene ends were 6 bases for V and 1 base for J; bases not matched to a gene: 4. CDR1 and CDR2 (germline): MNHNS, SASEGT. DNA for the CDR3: TGTGCCAGCAGCAGCGGGGATGGCACAGATACGCAGTATTTT. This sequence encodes CASSSGDGTDTQYF.

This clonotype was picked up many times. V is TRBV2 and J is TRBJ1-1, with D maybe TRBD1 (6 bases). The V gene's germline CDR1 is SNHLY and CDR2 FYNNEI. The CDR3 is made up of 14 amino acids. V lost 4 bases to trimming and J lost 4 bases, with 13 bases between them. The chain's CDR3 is CASSALTGRTEAFF. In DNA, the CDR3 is TGTGCCAGCAGTGCACTCACAGGGCGCACTGAAGCTTTCTTT.

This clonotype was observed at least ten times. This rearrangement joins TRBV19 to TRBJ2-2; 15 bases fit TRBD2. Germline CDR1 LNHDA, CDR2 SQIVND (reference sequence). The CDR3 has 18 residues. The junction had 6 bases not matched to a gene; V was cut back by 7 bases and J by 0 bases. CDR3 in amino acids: CASTQGLAGGSNTGELFF. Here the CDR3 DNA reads TGTGCCAGTACCCAGGGACTAGCGGGAGGCTCGAACACCGGGGAGCTGTTTTTT.

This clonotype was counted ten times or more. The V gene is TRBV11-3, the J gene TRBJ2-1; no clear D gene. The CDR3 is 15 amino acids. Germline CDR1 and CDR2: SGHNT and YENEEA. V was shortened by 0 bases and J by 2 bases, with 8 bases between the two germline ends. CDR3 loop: CASSLEGGPYNEQFF. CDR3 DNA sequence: TGTGCCAGCAGCTTAGAAGGTGGGCCCTACAATGAGCAGTTCTTC.

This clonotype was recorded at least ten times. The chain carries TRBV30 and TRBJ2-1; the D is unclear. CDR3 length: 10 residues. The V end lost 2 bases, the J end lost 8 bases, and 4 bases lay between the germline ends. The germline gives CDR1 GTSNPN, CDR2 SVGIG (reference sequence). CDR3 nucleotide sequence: TGTGCCTGGAGTCGCTATGAGCAGTTCTTC. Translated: CAWSRYEQFF.

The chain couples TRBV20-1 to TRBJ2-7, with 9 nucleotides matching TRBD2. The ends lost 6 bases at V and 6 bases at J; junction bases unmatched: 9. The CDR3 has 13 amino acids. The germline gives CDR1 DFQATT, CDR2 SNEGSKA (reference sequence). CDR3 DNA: TGCAGTGCCCCCCGGACTAGCGAAGGCGAGCAGTACTTC. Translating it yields CSAPRTSEGEQYF.

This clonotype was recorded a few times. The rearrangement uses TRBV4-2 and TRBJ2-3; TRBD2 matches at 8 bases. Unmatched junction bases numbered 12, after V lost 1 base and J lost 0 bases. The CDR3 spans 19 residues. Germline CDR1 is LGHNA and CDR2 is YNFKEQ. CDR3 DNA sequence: TGTGCCAGCAGCCAAGTCTGGCCCCAACTAGCGGATAGCACAGATACGCAGTATTTT. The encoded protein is CASSQVWPQLADSTDTQYF.

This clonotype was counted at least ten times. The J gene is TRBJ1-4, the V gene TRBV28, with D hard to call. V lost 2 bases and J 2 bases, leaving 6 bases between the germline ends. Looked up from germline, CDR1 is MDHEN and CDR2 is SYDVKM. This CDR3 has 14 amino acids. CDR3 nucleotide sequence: TGTGCCAGCAGTTTACCCCAGACTAATGAAAAACTGTTTTTT. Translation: CASSLPQTNEKLFF.

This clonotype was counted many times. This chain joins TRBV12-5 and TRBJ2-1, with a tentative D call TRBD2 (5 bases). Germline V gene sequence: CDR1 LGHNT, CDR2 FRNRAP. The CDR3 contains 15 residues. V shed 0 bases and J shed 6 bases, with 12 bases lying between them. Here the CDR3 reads CASGLVGAGLNEQFF. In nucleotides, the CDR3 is TGTGCTAGTGGTTTGGTAGGTGCGGGCCTCAATGAGCAGTTCTTC.

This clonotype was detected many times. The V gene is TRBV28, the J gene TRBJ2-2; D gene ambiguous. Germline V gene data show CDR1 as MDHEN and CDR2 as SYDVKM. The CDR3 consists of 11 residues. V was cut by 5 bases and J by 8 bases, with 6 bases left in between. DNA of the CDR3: TGTGCCAGCAGTCGGTGGGGGGAGCTGTTTTTT. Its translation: CASSRWGELFF.

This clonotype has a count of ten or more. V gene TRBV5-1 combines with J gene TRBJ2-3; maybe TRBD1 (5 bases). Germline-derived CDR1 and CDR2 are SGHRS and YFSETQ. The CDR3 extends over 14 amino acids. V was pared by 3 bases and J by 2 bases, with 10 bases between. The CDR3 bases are TGCGCCAGCAGCTCCCGGACAAACACAGATACGCAGTATTTT. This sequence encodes CASSSRTNTDTQYF.

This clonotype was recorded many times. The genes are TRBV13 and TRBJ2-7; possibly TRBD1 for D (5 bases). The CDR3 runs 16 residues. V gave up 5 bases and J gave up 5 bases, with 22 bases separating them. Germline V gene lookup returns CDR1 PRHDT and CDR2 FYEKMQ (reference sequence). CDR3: CASSQQAWAVSHEQYF. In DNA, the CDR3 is TGTGCCAGCAGCCAACAGGCATGGGCAGTCAGCCACGAGCAGTACTTC.

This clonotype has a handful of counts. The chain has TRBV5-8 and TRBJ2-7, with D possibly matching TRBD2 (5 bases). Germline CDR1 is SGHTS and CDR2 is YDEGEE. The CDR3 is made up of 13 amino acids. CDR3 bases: TGTGCAGGCACCGGAGGTAACTCCTACGAGCAGTACTTC. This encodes CAGTGGNSYEQYF.

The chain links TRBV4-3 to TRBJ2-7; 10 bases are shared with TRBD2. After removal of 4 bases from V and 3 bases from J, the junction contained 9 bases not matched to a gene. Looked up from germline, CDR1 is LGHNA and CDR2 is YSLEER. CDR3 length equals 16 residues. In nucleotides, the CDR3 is TGCGCCAGCAGCCGAGGACTAGCGGATAGCTTCTACGAGCAGTACTTC. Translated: CASSRGLADSFYEQYF.

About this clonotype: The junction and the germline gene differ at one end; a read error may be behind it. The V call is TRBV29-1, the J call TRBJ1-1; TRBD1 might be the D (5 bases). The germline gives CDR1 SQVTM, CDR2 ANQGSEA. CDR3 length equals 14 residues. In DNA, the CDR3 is TGCAGCGTTGGGTTTGAGGGGCTGTGGACTGAAGCTTCCTTT. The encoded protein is CSVGFEGLWTEASF. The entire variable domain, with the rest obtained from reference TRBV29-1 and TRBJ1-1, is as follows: SAVISQKPSRDICQRGTSLTIQCQVDSQVTMMFWYRQQPGQSLTLIATANQGSEATYESGFVIDKFPISRPNLTFSTLTVSNMSPEDSSIYLCSVGFEGLWTEASFGQGTRLTVV.

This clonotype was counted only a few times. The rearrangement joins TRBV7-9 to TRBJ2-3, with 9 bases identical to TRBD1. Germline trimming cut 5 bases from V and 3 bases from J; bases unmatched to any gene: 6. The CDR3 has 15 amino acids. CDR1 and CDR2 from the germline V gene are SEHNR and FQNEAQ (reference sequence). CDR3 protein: CASSIQGARTDTQYF. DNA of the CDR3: TGTGCCAGCAGCATACAGGGGGCGAGGACAGATACGCAGTATTTT.